This TCR beta chain was identified during a study of T cells in Graves' hyperthyroidism and ophthalmopathy. Individuals with ophthalmopathy presented a Clinical Activity Score of at least 3, a NOSPECS grade of at least 4 and a duration under 3 months. Amplification yielded TCR beta CDR3 regions, with RNA transcripts as the source. HTBI primers were used for first-round RT-PCR of the TCR CDR3. TCRdb passed the multiplex PCR reads through MiXCR, listing each CDR3 protein once. This table has some 360,000 distinct CDR3 sequences, 15% to 20% appearing once. This clonotype was recorded many times. What it binds is not known. Germline V gene data show CDR1 as SNHLY and CDR2 as FYNNEI. The CDR3 runs to 13 residues. Trimming took 8 bases from V and 5 from J, leaving 15 bases between them. The study's findings and limits: Most thyroid clonotypes that were expanded above 0.001 also turned up in blood.

The sequenced sample consisted of blood. The TCR comes from a woman aged 40 to 50 with Graves' ophthalmopathy. The chain carries TRBV2 and TRBJ1-1, with D unclear. This CDR3 reads CASQRGFETEAFF. In DNA form, the CDR3 reads TGTGCCAGCCAACGGGGTTTCGAAACTGAAGCTTTCTTT.